This TCR beta chain was recovered during a study of preoperative IRX-2 immunotherapy in early breast cancer. Assay: immunoSEQ multiplex PCR; the TCRdb copy retains only in-frame clones and omits some. The table lists 95,000 to 100,000 clones, around 86% of them singletons, with roughly 2% in the top ten. V was pared by 4 bases and J by 4 bases, with 13 bases between. Germline assignment: CDR1 GTSNPN and CDR2 SVGIG (reference sequence). The CDR3 consists of 13 residues. Specified treatment: preoperative locoregional IRX-2 cytokine immunotherapy. The sequence derives from a human donor with breast cancer. Sequenced here: tumor tissue, sampled after IRX-2 immunotherapy. The rearrangement links TRBV30 to TRBJ2-5; perhaps TRBD1 as D (6 bases). The CDR3 DNA is TGTGCCTGGAATCCAGGGGCGGCAGAGACCCAGTACTTC. Translating it yields CAWNPGAAETQYF.